This is a list of T cell receptor beta chains from one sample in a study of human T cells and chemical hapten exposure. MiXCR, applied by TCRdb to the RACE reads, yields one record per CDR3 protein. The table includes around 330,000 distinct CDR3 sequences, around 5.5% detected once. Sample: whole blood, taken in connection with sensitization to the hapten diphenylcyclopropenone (DPC). These receptors were taken from a woman younger than 30 with alopecia areata. Some clones in this sample may be carry-over from other donors' samples. CDR3s include the opening cysteine and the closing phenylalanine or tryptophan. Fields, in order: clone size, J gene, V gene, D gene, CDR3 protein, CDR3 DNA. A D gene is named only where the DNA matches it firmly. Clone size, where shown, is once, few, many, or a class for clones that have expanded.

NA	TRBJ2-1	TRBV28	NA	CASRSPGGWISYNEQFF	TGTGCCAGCAGATCCCCAGGGGGGTGGATCTCCTACAATGAGCAGTTCTTC
few	TRBJ1-6	TRBV5-6	NA	CASSLNSNTPLHF	TGTGCCAGCAGCTTGAACAGCAATACACCCCTCCACTTT
few	TRBJ1-5	TRBV4-1	NA	CASSQWQINQPQHF	TGCGCCAGCAGCCAATGGCAGATCAATCAGCCCCAGCATTTT
many	TRBJ1-1	TRBV7-2	NA	CASSVSQGYGTEAFF	TGTGCCAGCAGCGTCTCCCAGGGGTATGGCACTGAAGCTTTCTTT
many	TRBJ1-5	TRBV7-2	TRBD1	CASSLETGGNQPQHF	TGTGCCAGCAGCTTAGAAACAGGGGGCAATCAGCCCCAGCATTTT
few	TRBJ2-1	TRBV10-3	NA	CAITTERLPYNEQFF	TGTGCCATCACGACGGAACGACTCCCCTACAATGAGCAGTTCTTC
NA	TRBJ2-2	TRBV6-5	TRBD2	CASSLGLAGIVTGELFF	TGTGCCAGCAGTTTGGGACTAGCGGGGATTGTCACCGGGGAGCTGTTTTTT
NA	TRBJ1-5	TRBV13	TRBD1	CASSLRGTVNDQPQHF	TGTGCCAGCAGCTTACGAGGGACAGTAAATGATCAGCCCCAGCATTTT
many	TRBJ1-1	TRBV10-3	NA	CAIRTEGSEAFF	TGTGCCATCAGGACGGAGGGTTCGGAAGCTTTCTTT
NA	TRBJ2-3	TRBV7-2	TRBD1	CASSLDRGQTDTQYF	TGTGCCAGCAGCTTGGACAGGGGGCAAACAGATACGCAGTATTTT
few	TRBJ2-5	TRBV29-1	NA	CSVAYETQYF	TGCAGCGTTGCTTATGAGACCCAGTACTTC
many	TRBJ1-2	TRBV10-3	NA	CAIAPSRAYGYTF	TGTGCCATCGCGCCCTCCCGGGCCTATGGCTACACCTTC
many	TRBJ1-5	TRBV6-5	TRBD1	CASSTIQGAGQPQHF	TGTGCCAGCAGTACGATTCAGGGGGCCGGGCAGCCCCAGCATTTT
many	TRBJ1-2	TRBV12-5	TRBD1	CASGDRGLYGYTF	TGTGCTAGTGGGGACAGGGGACTTTATGGCTACACCTTC
many	TRBJ1-5	TRBV21-1	NA	CASSKVLPWGNQPQHF	TGTGCCAGCAGCAAAGTCCTTCCCTGGGGCAATCAGCCCCAGCATTTT
many	TRBJ1-2	TRBV6-2/TRBV6-3	TRBD1	CASSYVRDRGSYGYTF	TGTGCCAGCAGTTATGTCCGGGACAGGGGATCCTATGGCTACACCTTC
many	TRBJ2-7	TRBV28	NA	CASRTLGFGGSYEQYF	TGTGCCAGCAGAACCCTGGGGTTTGGTGGTAGCTACGAGCAGTACTTC
few	TRBJ2-7	TRBV20-1	NA	CSAITGSYEQYF	TGCAGTGCTATCACAGGGTCCTACGAGCAGTACTTC
few	TRBJ2-6	TRBV3-1	NA	CASSQRDIARSGANVLTF	TGTGCCAGCAGCCAACGGGACATCGCCCGCTCTGGGGCCAACGTCCTGACTTTC
few	TRBJ1-2	TRBV7-2	TRBD1	CASRYRGRNGYTF	TGTGCCAGCAGATACAGGGGAAGAAATGGCTACACCTTC
many	TRBJ2-3	TRBV6-2/TRBV6-3	NA	CASSYRTTRADTQYF	TGTGCCAGCAGTTATAGGACTACCAGGGCAGATACGCAGTATTTT
many	TRBJ1-6	TRBV9	NA	CASSVRVRDSPLHF	TGTGCCAGCAGCGTGAGGGTAAGGGATTCACCCCTCCACTTT
many	TRBJ2-5	TRBV25-1	NA	CASSGETQYF	TGTGCCAGCAGTGGAGAGACCCAGTACTTC
NA	TRBJ1-2	TRBV12-3/TRBV12-4	NA	CASSLVETLGGVGTYGYTF	TGTGCCAGCAGTTTAGTGGAGACGTTGGGAGGGGTCGGTACCTATGGCTACACCTTC
few	TRBJ2-1	TRBV10-3	NA	CAIKAGANEQFF	TGTGCCATCAAGGCGGGGGCCAATGAGCAGTTCTTC
NA	TRBJ2-2	TRBV10-3	NA	CAIGSRDTGELFF	TGTGCCATCGGGTCTAGAGACACCGGGGAGCTGTTTTTT
NA	TRBJ2-7	TRBV6-5	NA	CASKEGGPYEQYF	TGTGCCTCAAAAGAGGGGGGTCCCTACGAGCAGTACTTC
many	TRBJ1-5	TRBV10-3	NA	CAISEQDIGSVGNDQPQHF	TGTGCCATCAGTGAGCAGGATATAGGGTCGGTGGGTAATGATCAGCCCCAGCATTTT
NA	TRBJ1-5	TRBV20-1	TRBD1	CSAPRTGEDSQPQHF	TGCAGTGCCCCGAGGACAGGGGAGGATAGTCAGCCCCAGCATTTT
many	TRBJ1-5	TRBV2	TRBD1	CASSPIRTGIVQPQHF	TGTGCCAGCAGCCCTATCCGGACAGGGATCGTTCAGCCCCAGCATTTT
NA	TRBJ2-1	TRBV19	TRBD2	CASSRDPSGTYNEQFF	TGTGCCAGTAGTAGGGACCCTAGCGGCACCTACAATGAGCAGTTCTTC
once	TRBJ2-3	TRBV9	TRBD2	CASSVGGLDTDTQYF	TGTGCCAGCAGCGTAGGGGGACTAGATACAGATACGCAGTATTTT
many	TRBJ1-2	TRBV12-3/TRBV12-4	TRBD1	CASSPGTVSGYTF	TGTGCCAGCAGTCCGGGGACAGTTAGTGGCTACACCTTC
NA	TRBJ1-3	TRBV4-3	NA	CASSRGEGEGNTIYF	TGCGCCAGCAGCCGGGGCGAGGGGGAAGGAAACACCATATATTTT
many	TRBJ1-1	TRBV5-5	NA	CASSAMSDTEAFF	TGTGCCAGCAGCGCTATGTCGGACACTGAAGCTTTCTTT
NA	TRBJ2-7	TRBV20-1	NA	CSAPGTGTYEQYF	TGCAGTGCGCCCGGGACCGGAACCTACGAGCAGTACTTC
few	TRBJ2-7	TRBV28	NA	CASSPLPKGYEQYF	TGTGCCAGCAGTCCCCTCCCGAAGGGATACGAGCAGTACTTC
few	TRBJ1-1	TRBV6-6	NA	CASSLRPVTEAFF	TGTGCCAGCAGTTTGAGACCTGTCACTGAAGCTTTCTTT
few	TRBJ2-3	TRBV29-1	NA	CSVVPTSTQYF	TGCAGCGTGGTTCCTACTAGTACGCAGTATTTT
NA	TRBJ2-5	TRBV6-2/TRBV6-3	NA	CASSYEGEETQYF	TGTGCCAGCAGTTATGAGGGTGAAGAGACCCAGTACTTC
many	TRBJ2-3	TRBV5-1	TRBD1	CASSLRGQSDTQYF	TGCGCCAGCAGCTTAAGGGGGCAATCAGATACGCAGTATTTT
few	TRBJ1-5	TRBV12-3/TRBV12-4	NA	CASSFTGDNQPQHF	TGTGCCAGCAGTTTTACGGGGGACAATCAGCCCCAGCATTTT
few	TRBJ2-2	TRBV20-1	NA	CSARRLWAGYEVGELFF	TGCAGTGCTAGACGTTTATGGGCAGGGTATGAGGTCGGGGAGCTGTTTTTT
NA	TRBJ1-2	TRBV9	NA	CASTLTGTGGLNGYTF	TGTGCCAGCACCCTGACCGGGACGGGGGGTCTAAATGGCTACACCTTC
few	TRBJ1-2	TRBV6-2/TRBV6-3	NA	CASSYLGQYYGYTF	TGTGCCAGCAGTTACCTTGGACAGTATTATGGCTACACCTTC
NA	TRBJ1-1	TRBV7-6	TRBD1	CASSLITGTGALF	TGTGCCAGCAGCTTGATAACCGGGACAGGGGCACTGTTT
few	TRBJ2-3	TRBV3-1	NA	CASSQVGGLDTQYF	TGTGCCAGCAGCCAAGTAGGAGGGTTAGATACGCAGTATTTT
few	TRBJ1-1	TRBV20-1	NA	CSATSPNRDTEAFF	TGCAGTGCTACAAGCCCAAACAGGGACACTGAAGCTTTCTTT
NA	TRBJ1-2	TRBV7-2	TRBD1	CASSYQGGQGDGYTF	TGTGCCAGCAGCTACCAGGGGGGACAGGGAGATGGCTACACCTTC
NA	TRBJ1-4	TRBV18	NA	CASSPRDKQEKLFF	TGTGCCAGCTCACCACGGGATAAGCAAGAAAAACTGTTTTTT
many	TRBJ2-3	TRBV7-2	NA	CASSLAYGVVADTQYF	TGTGCCAGCAGCTTAGCTTACGGGGTTGTAGCAGATACGCAGTATTTT
NA	TRBJ1-2	TRBV28	TRBD1	CASSFPTGVLSGDGYTF	TGTGCCAGCAGTTTTCCCACAGGGGTACTGAGCGGAGACGGCTACACCTTC